This T cell receptor beta chain was captured by sequencing in a study of CD8+ T cells in alopecia areata. For the study at large: Tofacitinib administration to treated patients was oral, at 5 to 10 mg twice daily. Study-level findings and limits: Scalp samples also yield sequences from resident alphabeta T cells of normal skin.

In germline, CDR1 is MGHRA, CDR2 YSYEKL. CDR3 length: 13 amino acids. Collected material from alopecia areata patients comprised lesional scalp punch biopsies and peripheral blood. It was cDNA, reverse transcribed from extracted RNA, that served as the sequencing template. Sequencing used immunoSEQ multiplex PCR; TCRdb keeps in-frame clones, though not all of them. Of about 180,000 clones in the sample, roughly 60% were seen once. Concerning this clone itself: Its antigen is unidentified. Sequence at one end of the junction differs from germline and may be a read error.

This TCR came from a human donor with alopecia areata. The sequencing used CD4+ T cells sorted from blood, collected at week 0. V and J are TRBV4-1 and TRBJ1-1; D gene unclear. CDR3 sequence: CASSQDLQTPRLF. In DNA, the CDR3 is TGCGCCAGCAGCCAAGATCTGCAGACTCCCCGTTTATTT.